The sample holds one count of the clone carrying this T cell receptor beta chain. These data originate in a study of blood T cell repertoires in COVID-19. Clones were sequenced by immunoSEQ multiplex PCR, and TCRdb holds only the in-frame ones, with some missing. The sample lists around 620,000 clones; 90% were seen once. This CDR3 spans 12 amino acids. Trimming cost V 5 bases and J 7 bases, with 8 bases left between them. Material for sequencing was peripheral blood. V is TRBV12-3 or TRBV12-4 and J is TRBJ2-2, with D possibly TRBD2 on 6 matching bases. The TCR comes from a woman aged 18-30 years with acute or convalescent COVID-19. The CDR3 loop is CASSRGGGELFF. The CDR3 DNA is TGTGCCAGCAGTCGGGGAGGCGGGGAGCTGTTTTTT.